This TCR beta chain was recorded in a study of cytomegalovirus exposure and HLA in healthy donors. Regarding the study as a whole: Another analysis was done later, and it associated 15,000 to 20,000 TCR beta sequences with HLA alleles at 0.05 false discovery rate.

As for this clone: The antigen is not known.

The V gene's germline CDR1 is SGDLS and CDR2 YYNGEE. This CDR3 comprises 15 residues. Trimming took 2 bases from V and 4 from J; bases not matched to a gene: 2. Primers included in the PCR were 60 Vbeta and 13 Jbeta primers. Sequencing was performed with immunoSEQ multiplex PCR; in TCRdb, only in-frame clones are kept and a portion is missing. The sample has 140,000 or so clones; approximately 86% are singletons. Material for sequencing was PBMCs. This chain joins TRBV9 and TRBJ2-6; 8 bases align to TRBD1. This clonotype was obtained from a woman aged 40-49 years in good health and CMV-seronegative. The CDR3 DNA reads TGTGCCAGCAGCGTGCAGGGGGCCGGGGCCAACGTCCTGACTTTC. This gives the protein CASSVQGAGANVLTF.